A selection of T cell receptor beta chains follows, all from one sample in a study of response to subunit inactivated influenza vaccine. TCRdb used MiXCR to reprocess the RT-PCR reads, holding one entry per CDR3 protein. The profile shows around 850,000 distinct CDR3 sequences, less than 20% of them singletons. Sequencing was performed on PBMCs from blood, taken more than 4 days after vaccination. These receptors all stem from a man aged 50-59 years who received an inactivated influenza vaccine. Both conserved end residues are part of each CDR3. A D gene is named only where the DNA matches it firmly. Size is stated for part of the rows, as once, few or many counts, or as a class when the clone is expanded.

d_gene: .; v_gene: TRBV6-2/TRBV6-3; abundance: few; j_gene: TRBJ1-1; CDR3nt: TGTGCCAGCAGTCCGGCAGAGAACACTGAAGCTTTCTTT; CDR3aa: CASSPAENTEAFF
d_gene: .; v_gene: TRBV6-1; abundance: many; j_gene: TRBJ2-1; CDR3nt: TGTGCCACCAGAGTTTACAGCTCCTACAATGAGCAGTTCTTC; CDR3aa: CATRVYSSYNEQFF
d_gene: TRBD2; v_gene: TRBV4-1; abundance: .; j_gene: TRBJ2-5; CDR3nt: TGCGCCAGCAGCCAAAAGACTAGCGGGGGGGAGACCCAGTACTTC; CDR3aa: CASSQKTSGGETQYF
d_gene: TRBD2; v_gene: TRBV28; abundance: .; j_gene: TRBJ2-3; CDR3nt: TGTGCCAGCAGTTTGCAGACTAGCGGGGTGTTCGGGGATACGCAGTATTTT; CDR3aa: CASSLQTSGVFGDTQYF
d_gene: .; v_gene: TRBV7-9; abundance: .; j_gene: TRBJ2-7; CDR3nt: TGTGCCAGCAGCGACCCCAACCAGGGGATCCACGAGCAGTACTTC; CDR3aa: CASSDPNQGIHEQYF
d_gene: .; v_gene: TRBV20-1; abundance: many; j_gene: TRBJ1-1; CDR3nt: TGCAGTGCCGATCAGTCTGCCAACACTGAAGCTTTCTTT; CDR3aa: CSADQSANTEAFF
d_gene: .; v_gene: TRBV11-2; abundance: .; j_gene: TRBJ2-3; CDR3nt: TGTGCCAGCAGCTTAGGGTTGGGGGGCCCAATTCATACGCAGTATTTT; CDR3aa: CASSLGLGGPIHTQYF
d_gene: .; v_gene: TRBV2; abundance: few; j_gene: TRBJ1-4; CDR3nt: TGTGCCAGCAGTGAAGGGCATCAAGGGGGTGAAAAACTGTTTTTT; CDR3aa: CASSEGHQGGEKLFF
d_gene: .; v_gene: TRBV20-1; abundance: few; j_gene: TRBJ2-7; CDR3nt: TGCAGTGCGACGCGGGGTAGCTCCTACGAGCAGTACTTC; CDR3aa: CSATRGSSYEQYF
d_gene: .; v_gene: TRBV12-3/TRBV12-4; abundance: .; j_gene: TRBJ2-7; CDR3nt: TGTGCCAGCAGGGACAGTTTCTACGAGCAGTACTTC; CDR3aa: CASRDSFYEQYF
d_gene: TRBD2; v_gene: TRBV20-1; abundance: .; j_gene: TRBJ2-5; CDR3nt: TGCAGTGCCTCAAGTGCGGGAGGGGGATTGGAGACCCAGTACTTC; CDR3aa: CSASSAGGGLETQYF
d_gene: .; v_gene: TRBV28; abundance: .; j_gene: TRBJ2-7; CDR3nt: TGTGCCAGCAGTTTAGCTGTCAGGGGAGTGGGTGAGCAGTACTTC; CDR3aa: CASSLAVRGVGEQYF
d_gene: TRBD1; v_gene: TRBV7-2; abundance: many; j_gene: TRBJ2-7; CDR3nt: TGTGCCAGCAGCTCCCGACAGGGAATCGAGCAGTACTTC; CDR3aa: CASSSRQGIEQYF
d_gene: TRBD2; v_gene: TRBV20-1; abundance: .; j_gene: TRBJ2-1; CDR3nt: TGCAGTGCTAGACCTAGCGGGAGGTGGTGGAATGAGCAGTTCTTC; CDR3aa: CSARPSGRWWNEQFF
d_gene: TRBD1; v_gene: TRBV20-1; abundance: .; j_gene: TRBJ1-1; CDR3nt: TGCAGTGCTAGAGAGGACAGGAGCACTGAAGCTTTCTTT; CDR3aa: CSAREDRSTEAFF
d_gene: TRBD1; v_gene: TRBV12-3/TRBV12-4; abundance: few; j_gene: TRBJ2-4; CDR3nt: TGTGCCAGCGGCCCTGACAGGGGAAGCAAAAACATTCAGTACTTC; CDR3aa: CASGPDRGSKNIQYF
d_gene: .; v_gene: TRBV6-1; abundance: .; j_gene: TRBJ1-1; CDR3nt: TGTGCCAGCAGGAAAGGGGGGTCGATCGACACTGAAGCTTTCTTT; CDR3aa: CASRKGGSIDTEAFF
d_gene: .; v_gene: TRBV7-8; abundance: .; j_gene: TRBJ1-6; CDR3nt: TGTGCCAGCAGCTCGGACATCAGATCACCCCTCCACTTT; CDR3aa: CASSSDIRSPLHF
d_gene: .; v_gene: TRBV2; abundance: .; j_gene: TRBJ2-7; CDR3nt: TGTGCCAGCAGGCTACAGAGGGGGTGGGACGAGCAGTACTTC; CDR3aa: CASRLQRGWDEQYF
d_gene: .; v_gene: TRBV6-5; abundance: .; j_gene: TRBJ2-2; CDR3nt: TGTGCCAGCAGTTCCATCGTGTCTGACAGAACCACCGGGGAGCTGTTTTTT; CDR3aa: CASSSIVSDRTTGELFF
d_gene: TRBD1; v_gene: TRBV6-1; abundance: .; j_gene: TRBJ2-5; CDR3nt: TGTGCCAGCAGTGTACCTGCCGGGACAGGCCAAGAGACCCAGTACTTC; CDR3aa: CASSVPAGTGQETQYF
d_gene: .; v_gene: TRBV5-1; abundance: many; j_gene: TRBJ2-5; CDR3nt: TGTGCCAGCAGCTTAGCTAGGGAGGAGACCCAGTACTTC; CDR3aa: CASSLAREETQYF
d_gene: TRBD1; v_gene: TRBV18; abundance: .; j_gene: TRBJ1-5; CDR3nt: TGTGCCAGCTCGCGGACAGGGCGCAACAATCAGCCCCAGCATTTT; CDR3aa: CASSRTGRNNQPQHF
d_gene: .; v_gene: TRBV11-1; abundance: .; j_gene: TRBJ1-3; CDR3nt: TGTGCCAGCAGCCCCGACTGGGGCACAGGGTACTCTGGAAACACCATATATTTT; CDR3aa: CASSPDWGTGYSGNTIYF
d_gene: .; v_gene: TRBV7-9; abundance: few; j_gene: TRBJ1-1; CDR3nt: TGTGCCAGCAGCTTGGGGGAGTTGAACACTGAAGCTTTCTTT; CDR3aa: CASSLGELNTEAFF
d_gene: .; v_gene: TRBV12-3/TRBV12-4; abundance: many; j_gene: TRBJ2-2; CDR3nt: TGTGCCAGCAATATACAGGGAGAAGGAGGGGAGCTGTTTTTT; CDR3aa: CASNIQGEGGELFF
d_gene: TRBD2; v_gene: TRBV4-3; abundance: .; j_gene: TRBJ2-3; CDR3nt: TGCGCCAGCAGCCTAGCGGGACGGGACACAGATACGCAGTATTTT; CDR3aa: CASSLAGRDTDTQYF
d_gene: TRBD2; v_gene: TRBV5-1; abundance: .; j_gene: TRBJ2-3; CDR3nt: TGCGCCAGCAGCTTGGACGTGACTAGCGGGGGCCCCGGGTATTTT; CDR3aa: CASSLDVTSGGPGYF
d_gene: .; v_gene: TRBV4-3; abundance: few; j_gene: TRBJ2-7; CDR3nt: TGCGCCAGCAGTCAAGATAGAGATTCTGTGGGCTACGAGCAGTACTTC; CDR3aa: CASSQDRDSVGYEQYF
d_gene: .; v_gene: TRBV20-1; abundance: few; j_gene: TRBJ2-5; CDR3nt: TGCAGTGCTACCATAGAGACCCAGTACTTC; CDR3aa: CSATIETQYF
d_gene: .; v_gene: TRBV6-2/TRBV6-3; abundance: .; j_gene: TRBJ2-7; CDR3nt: TGTGCCAGCAAAACCCTCGGGCGGAGCTCCTACGAGCAGTACTTC; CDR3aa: CASKTLGRSSYEQYF